This T cell receptor (beta chain) is from a study of blood T cell repertoires in COVID-19 (dated by TCRdb to 2018 to 2020). For the wider study: The collaborator samples originated in the United States, Italy and Spain and spanned the acute and convalescent phases of COVID-19. The prospective study material was composed of cDNA or gDNA derived from T cells, B-cell-depleted T cells, or PBMCs. The dataset comprised deeply sampled blood TCRbeta repertoires from subjects exposed to, actively infected with, or recovered from COVID-19. A freely available public database, intended as a resource for researchers studying the immune response to SARS-CoV-2, is where the repertoires were released. The samples were drawn from two sources: the first 160 participants of the ongoing ImmuneRACE study, and 1,254 subjects contributed by 6 global collaborators. A de-identified subject ID, COVID-19 status, age in years and sex were almost always included in the sample metadata. Where HLA class I and class II types were available, the types were taken from metadata supplied by the sample provider, not from assay-based typing. What the work shows at the level of the full study, not this receptor alone: Clinical and demographic metadata were provided uncurated, with the amount varying by source and participant.

Comment on this clone: There is no known antigen for this receptor. No clone much larger than this one lies a single base away; base qualities are absent.

TCRbeta CDR3 regions were amplified from genomic DNA using the immunoSEQ Assay, a bias-controlled multiplex PCR. The study's own analysis went as follows. Nucleated cell counts per sample were estimated from amplification of reference gene primers within the assay. To quantify the absolute abundance of each unique TCRbeta CDR3 rearrangement, sequence reads were collapsed and filtered. For each sample, productive Simpson clonality was calculated as the square root of Simpson's diversity index across productive rearrangements. Sourced from immuneACCESS, this table was stored by TCRdb with only in-frame sequences that have V and J called. A share of the clones is absent; for the studies checked, an unresolved V gene accounts for under half, and the remainder has no known explanation. From that table come the V and J calls and clone size; the DNA was used to work out D and trimming. The sample table contains 120,000 to 150,000 clones; only one count was recorded for roughly 86% of them. The top ten clonotypes cover 13% to 15% of the sample.

Each collaborating institution followed its own protocols to collect whole blood in K2EDTA tubes. For TCRbeta analysis, collaborators shipped samples in one of three forms: frozen whole blood, isolated PBMCs, or DNA extracted from either of those sample types. From cysteine to phenylalanine, the CDR3 is 15 amino acids long. The sequence is cut down to CDR3 DNA, 45 bases in frame from base 1. At the junction V is shortened by 5 bases and J by 5 bases, with 16 bases in between. The germline V gene (reference sequence) provides CDR1 SSHAT and CDR2 FNYEAQ. Sequencing was performed on peripheral blood. The sequence was obtained from a human donor with acute or convalescent COVID-19. The donor label of this sample is uncertain. The rearranged chain carries TRBV7-7 and TRBJ2-1; a tentative D match to TRBD1 spans 5 bases. CDR3 sequence: CASSPRPGPDNEQFF. At the DNA level, the sequence is TGTGCCAGCAGCCCGCGGCCAGGGCCCGACAATGAGCAGTTCTTC. With the portions outside the CDR3 filled from the reference TRBV7-7 and TRBJ2-1 genes, the complete variable region becomes GAGVSQSPRYKVTKRGQDVTLRCDPISSHATLYWYQQALGQGPEFLTYFNYEAQPDKSGLPSDRFSAERPEGSISTLTIQRTEQRDSAMYRCASSPRPGPDNEQFFGPGTRLTVL.